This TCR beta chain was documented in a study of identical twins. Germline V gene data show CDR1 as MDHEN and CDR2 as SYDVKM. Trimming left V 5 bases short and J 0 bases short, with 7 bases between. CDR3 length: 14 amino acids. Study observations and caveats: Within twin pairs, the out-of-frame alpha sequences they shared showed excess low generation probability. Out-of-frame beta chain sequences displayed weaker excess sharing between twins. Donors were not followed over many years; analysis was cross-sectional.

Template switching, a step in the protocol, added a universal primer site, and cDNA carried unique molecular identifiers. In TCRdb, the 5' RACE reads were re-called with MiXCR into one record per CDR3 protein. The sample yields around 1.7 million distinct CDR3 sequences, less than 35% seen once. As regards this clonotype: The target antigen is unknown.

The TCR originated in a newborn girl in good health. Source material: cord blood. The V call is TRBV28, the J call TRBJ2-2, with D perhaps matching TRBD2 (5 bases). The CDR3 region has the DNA TGTGCCAGCAGTAGCGGATCGAACACCGGGGAGCTGTTTTTT. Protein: CASSSGSNTGELFF.